The clone carrying this T cell receptor (beta chain) was observed at least ten times. Its antigen is currently unknown. These data come from a study of regulatory T cells in long-lasting Graves disease. Whole-study findings and limits: TRBV28 was favored in persistent disease, as were TRBJ1-2 and TRBJ2-5.

Regarding time point: newly diagnosed GD, antithyroid drugs for less than 3 months. After RNA was extracted from PBMCs, the TCR library was made from it. For TCR beta, libraries came from iRepertoire HTBI primers and Arm-PCR of CDR3 regions. Original analysis: Samples revealed 50 to 70 TRBV and 14 TRBJ segments. Each CDR3 protein gets one entry after TCRdb re-called the multiplex PCR reads with MiXCR. TCRdb's processing, not the authors' own work, is the source of the V and J calls. This table has 400,000 to 500,000 distinct CDR3 sequences, about 17% appearing once. The CDR3 is 20 residues long. The trim removed 6 bases at V and 0 bases at J, leaving 15 bases unmatched. Looked up from germline, CDR1 is SNHLY and CDR2 is FYNNEI. The data also belong to a second study, concerning T cells in Graves' hyperthyroidism and ophthalmopathy. As reported in that work: The TCR CDR3 first-round RT-PCR relied on the HTBI primer set.

The J gene is TRBJ1-5, the V gene TRBV2; TRBD1 aligns across 12 bases. The sample in question was peripheral blood mononuclear cells (PBMCs), obtained at new diagnosis, from a patient treated with antithyroid drugs. This clonotype was sampled from a woman aged 18 to 35 with Graves disease. CDR3 amino acids: CASRAPTPGQGALSNQPQHF. DNA for the CDR3: TGTGCCAGCAGGGCTCCTACCCCGGGACAGGGGGCCCTTAGCAATCAGCCCCAGCATTTT.